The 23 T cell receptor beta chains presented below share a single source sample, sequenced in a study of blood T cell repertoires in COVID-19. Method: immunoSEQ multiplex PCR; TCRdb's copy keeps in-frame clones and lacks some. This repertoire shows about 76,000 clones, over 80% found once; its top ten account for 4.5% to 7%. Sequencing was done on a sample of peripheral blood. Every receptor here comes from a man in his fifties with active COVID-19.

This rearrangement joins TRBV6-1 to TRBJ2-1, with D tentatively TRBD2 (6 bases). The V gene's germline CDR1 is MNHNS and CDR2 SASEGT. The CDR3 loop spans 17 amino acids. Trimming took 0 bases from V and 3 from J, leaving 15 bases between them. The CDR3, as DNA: TGTGCCAGCAGTGAAGCGGTAGCGGCCCTCAGCTACAATGAGCAGTTCTTC. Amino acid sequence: CASSEAVAALSYNEQFF.

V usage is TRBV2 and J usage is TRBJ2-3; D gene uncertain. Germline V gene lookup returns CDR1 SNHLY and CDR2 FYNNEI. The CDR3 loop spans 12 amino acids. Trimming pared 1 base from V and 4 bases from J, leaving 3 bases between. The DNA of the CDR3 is TGTGCCAGCAGTGAAGTATCAGATACGCAGTATTTT. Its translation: CASSEVSDTQYF.

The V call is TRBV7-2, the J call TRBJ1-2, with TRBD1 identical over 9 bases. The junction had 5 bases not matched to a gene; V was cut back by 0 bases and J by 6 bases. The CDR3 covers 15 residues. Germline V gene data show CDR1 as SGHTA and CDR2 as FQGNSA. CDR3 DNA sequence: TGTGCCAGCAGCTTAGCGGTCCGGACAGGGGATGGCTACACCTTC. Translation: CASSLAVRTGDGYTF.

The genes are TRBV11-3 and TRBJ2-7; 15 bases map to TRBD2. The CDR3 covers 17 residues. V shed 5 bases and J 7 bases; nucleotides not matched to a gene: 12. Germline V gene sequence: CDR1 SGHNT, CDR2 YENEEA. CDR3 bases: TGTGCCAGCAGCAAAGCAGGACTAGCGGGGGGGCCGGGAGAGCAGTACTTC. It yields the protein CASSKAGLAGGPGEQYF.

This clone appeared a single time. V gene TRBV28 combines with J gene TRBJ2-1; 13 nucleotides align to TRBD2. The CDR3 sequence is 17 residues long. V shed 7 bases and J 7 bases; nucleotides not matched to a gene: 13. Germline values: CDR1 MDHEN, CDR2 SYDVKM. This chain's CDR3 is CASKEAGTSGTLNEQFF. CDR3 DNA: TGTGCCAGCAAAGAGGCCGGGACTAGCGGGACGCTGAATGAGCAGTTCTTC.

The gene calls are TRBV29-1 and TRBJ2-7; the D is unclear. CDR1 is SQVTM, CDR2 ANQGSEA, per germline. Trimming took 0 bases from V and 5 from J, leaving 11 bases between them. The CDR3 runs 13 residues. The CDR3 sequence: CSVEDSRAHEQYF. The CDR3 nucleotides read TGCAGCGTTGAAGATAGCCGAGCCCACGAGCAGTACTTC.

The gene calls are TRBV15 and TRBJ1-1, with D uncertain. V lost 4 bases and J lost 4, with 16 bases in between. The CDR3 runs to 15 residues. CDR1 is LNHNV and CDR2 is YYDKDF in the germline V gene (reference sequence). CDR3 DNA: TGTGCCACCAGCACTTACCGGGGAAAGGGCACTGAAGCTTTCTTT. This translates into CATSTYRGKGTEAFF.

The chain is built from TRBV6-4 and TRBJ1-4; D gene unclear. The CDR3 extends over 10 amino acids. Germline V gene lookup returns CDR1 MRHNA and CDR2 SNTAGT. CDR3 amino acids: CDFKREKLFF. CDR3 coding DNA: TGTGACTTCAAGAGGGAAAAACTGTTTTTT.

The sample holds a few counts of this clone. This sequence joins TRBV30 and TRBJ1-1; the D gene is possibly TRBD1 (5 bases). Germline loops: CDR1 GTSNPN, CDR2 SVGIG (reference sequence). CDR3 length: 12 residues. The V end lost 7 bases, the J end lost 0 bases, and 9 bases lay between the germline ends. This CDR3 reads CASQDMNTEAFF. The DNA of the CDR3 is TGTGCCTCCCAGGACATGAACACTGAAGCTTTCTTT.

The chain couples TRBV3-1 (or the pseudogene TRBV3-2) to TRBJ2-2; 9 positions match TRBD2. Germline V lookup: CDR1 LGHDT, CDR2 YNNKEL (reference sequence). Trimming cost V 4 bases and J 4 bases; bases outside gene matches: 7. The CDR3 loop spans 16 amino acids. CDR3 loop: CASSLSGTSFTGELFF. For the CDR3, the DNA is TGTGCCAGCAGCCTATCCGGGACTAGCTTCACCGGGGAGCTGTTTTTT.

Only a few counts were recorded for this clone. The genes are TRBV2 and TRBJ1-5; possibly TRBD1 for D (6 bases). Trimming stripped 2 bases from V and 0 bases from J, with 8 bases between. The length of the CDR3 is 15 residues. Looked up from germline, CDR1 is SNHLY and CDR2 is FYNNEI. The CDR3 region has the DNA TGTGCCAGCAGTGAAACAGGGCTTAGCAATCAGCCCCAGCATTTT. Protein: CASSETGLSNQPQHF.

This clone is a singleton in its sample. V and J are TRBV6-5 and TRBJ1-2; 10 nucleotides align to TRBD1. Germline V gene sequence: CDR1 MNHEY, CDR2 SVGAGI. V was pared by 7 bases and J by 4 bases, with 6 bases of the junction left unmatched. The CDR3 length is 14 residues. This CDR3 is CASTGDRGLYGYTF. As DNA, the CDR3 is TGTGCCAGCACAGGGGACAGGGGTCTCTATGGCTACACCTTC.

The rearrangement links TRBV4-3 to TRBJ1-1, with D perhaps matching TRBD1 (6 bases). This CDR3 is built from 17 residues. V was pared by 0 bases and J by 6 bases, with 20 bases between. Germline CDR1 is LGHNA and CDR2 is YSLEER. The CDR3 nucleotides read TGCGCCAGCAGCCAAGATATCGCAGGGACACCCTTGGCTGAAGCTTTCTTT. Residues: CASSQDIAGTPLAEAFF.

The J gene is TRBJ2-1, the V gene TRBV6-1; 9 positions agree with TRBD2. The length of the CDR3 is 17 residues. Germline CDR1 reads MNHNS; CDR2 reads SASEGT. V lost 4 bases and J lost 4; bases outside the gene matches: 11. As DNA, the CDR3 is TGTGCCAGCAGTGCTCCCCGGGGCGGGAGGGATTACAATGAGCAGTTCTTC. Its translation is CASSAPRGGRDYNEQFF.

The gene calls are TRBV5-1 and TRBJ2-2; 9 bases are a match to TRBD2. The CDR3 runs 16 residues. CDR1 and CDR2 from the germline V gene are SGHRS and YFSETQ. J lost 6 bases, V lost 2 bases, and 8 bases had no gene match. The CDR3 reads CASSFGLAGIPGELFF. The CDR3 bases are TGCGCCAGCAGCTTCGGCCTAGCGGGGATACCCGGGGAGCTGTTTTTT.

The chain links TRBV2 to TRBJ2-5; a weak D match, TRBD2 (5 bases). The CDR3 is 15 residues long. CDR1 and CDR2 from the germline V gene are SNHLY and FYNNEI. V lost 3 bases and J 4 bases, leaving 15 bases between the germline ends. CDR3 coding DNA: TGTGCCAGCAGTGATACGGGGTCGCGAGGAGAGACCCAGTACTTC. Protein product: CASSDTGSRGETQYF.

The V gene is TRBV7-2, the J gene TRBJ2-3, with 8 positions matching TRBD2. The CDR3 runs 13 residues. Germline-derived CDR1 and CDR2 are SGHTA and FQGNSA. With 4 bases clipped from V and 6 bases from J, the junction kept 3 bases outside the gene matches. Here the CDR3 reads CASSSERGDTQYF. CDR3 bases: TGTGCCAGCAGCTCCGAGCGGGGGGATACGCAGTATTTT.

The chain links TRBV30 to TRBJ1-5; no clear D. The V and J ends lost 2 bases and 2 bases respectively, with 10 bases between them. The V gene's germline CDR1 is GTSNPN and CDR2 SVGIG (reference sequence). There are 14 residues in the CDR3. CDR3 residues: CAWSPPNRNQPQHF. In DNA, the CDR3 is TGTGCCTGGAGTCCCCCAAATCGCAATCAGCCCCAGCATTTT.

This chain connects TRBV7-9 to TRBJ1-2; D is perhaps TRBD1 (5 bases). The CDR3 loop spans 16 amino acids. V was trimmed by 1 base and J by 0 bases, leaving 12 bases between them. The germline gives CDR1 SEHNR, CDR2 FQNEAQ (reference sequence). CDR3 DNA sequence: TGTGCCAGCAGCTTAGATCCGGGCAGGGCTAACTATGGCTACACCTTC. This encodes CASSLDPGRANYGYTF.

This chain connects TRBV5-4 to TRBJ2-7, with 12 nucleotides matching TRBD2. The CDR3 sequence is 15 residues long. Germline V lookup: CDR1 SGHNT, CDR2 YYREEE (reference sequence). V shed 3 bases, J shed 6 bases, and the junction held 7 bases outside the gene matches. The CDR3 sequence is CASSSWTSGVGEQYF. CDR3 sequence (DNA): TGTGCCAGCAGCTCCTGGACTAGCGGGGTGGGCGAGCAGTACTTC.

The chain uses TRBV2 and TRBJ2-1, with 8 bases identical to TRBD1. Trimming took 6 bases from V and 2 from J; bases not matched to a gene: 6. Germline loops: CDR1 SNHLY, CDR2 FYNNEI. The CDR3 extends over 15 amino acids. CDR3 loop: CASSNDRGAYNEQFF. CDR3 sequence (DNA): TGTGCCAGCAGCAACGACAGGGGAGCCTACAATGAGCAGTTCTTC.

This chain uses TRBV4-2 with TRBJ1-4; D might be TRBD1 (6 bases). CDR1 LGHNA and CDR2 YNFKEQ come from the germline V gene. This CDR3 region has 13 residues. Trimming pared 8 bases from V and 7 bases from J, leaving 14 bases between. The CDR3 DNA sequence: TGTGCCAGCGCGGTAGGGGGTAGTGAAAAACTGTTTTTT. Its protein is CASAVGGSEKLFF.

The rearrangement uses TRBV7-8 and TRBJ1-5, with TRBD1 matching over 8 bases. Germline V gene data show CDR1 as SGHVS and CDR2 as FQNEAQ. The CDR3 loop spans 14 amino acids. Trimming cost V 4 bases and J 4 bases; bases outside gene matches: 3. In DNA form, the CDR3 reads TGTGCCAGCAGCTCGGGACAGGAAAATCAGCCCCAGCATTTT. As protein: CASSSGQENQPQHF.